Listed below are T cell receptor beta chains from one sample, sequenced in a study of blood T cell repertoires in COVID-19. Using immunoSEQ multiplex PCR, the repertoire was profiled, and TCRdb retains in-frame clones only, with some absent. This table has approximately 230,000 clones, roughly four fifths appearing once. Sample: peripheral blood. These TCRs come from a man older than 75 with acute or convalescent COVID-19. The CDR3 runs from the conserved cysteine through the conserved F or W. A D gene is named only where the DNA matches it firmly. Expanded clones are given a class, and other clones once, few, many or no size at all.

V,size,J,D,DNA,CDR3
TRBV27,NA,TRBJ1-1,TRBD1,TGTGCCAGCAGTGGCCGAGGGGGCGGACGAACAAGGAACACTGAAGCTTTCTTT,CASSGRGGGRTRNTEAFF
TRBV7-2,NA,TRBJ2-1,NA,TGTGCCAGCAGCTTAGTACAGGGCTCCTACAATGAGCAGTTCTTC,CASSLVQGSYNEQFF
TRBV5-5,NA,TRBJ2-7,TRBD2,TGTGCCAGCAGCTTGTCCCCTAGCGGGGGGTCCTACGAGCAGTACTTC,CASSLSPSGGSYEQYF
TRBV27,NA,TRBJ2-3,TRBD2,TGTGCCAGCAGTCTTGGGACTAGCGGGCCAGATACGCAGTATTTT,CASSLGTSGPDTQYF
TRBV19,NA,TRBJ1-5,NA,TGTGCCAGTAGAATTCGAGGGACGGGAGGGAGCAATCAGCCCCAGCATTTT,CASRIRGTGGSNQPQHF
TRBV2,few,TRBJ2-7,TRBD1,TGTGCCAGCAGTGATCTACTATTGGCAGGGGGCGATCCGAGCTACGAGCAGTACTTC,CASSDLLLAGGDPSYEQYF
TRBV18,once,TRBJ2-3,TRBD1,TGTGCCAGCTCACCCCCGGGACAGCAGATTCCTAGCACAGATACGCAGTATTTT,CASSPPGQQIPSTDTQYF
TRBV21-1,NA,TRBJ1-5,NA,TGTGCCAGCGGAAACCGGGACAGGGTTAATCAGCCCCAGCATTTT,CASGNRDRVNQPQHF
TRBV6-5,NA,TRBJ1-5,NA,TGTGCCAGCAGGCGGGACTTTAGCAATCAGCCCCAGCATTTT,CASRRDFSNQPQHF
TRBV19,NA,TRBJ1-4,NA,TGTGCCAGTAGTAGCTCACCCTGGGGGGGTGAAAAACTGTTTTTT,CASSSSPWGGEKLFF
TRBV9,NA,TRBJ2-3,NA,TGTGCCAGCAGCGTTGGACCTCCTCAGGGCCCCACAGATACGCAGTATTTT,CASSVGPPQGPTDTQYF
TRBV24-1,NA,TRBJ2-1,NA,TGTGCCACCAGTGGCGTCTCCGGGGGCAATGAGCAGTTCTTC,CATSGVSGGNEQFF
TRBV27,NA,TRBJ2-1,TRBD1,TGTGCCAGCAGTTTAGGCCCAAACAGGGGGCAGCAGTTCTTC,CASSLGPNRGQQFF
TRBV2,NA,TRBJ1-1,TRBD1,TGTGCCAGCAGCATAGGACAGGGAAACACTGAAGCTTTCTTT,CASSIGQGNTEAFF
TRBV14,NA,TRBJ2-1,NA,TGTGCCAGCAGTAGTGGCGGGGTCACGTTCTTC,CASSSGGVTFF
TRBV29-1,NA,TRBJ1-1,NA,TGCAGCGTTGGTTCGGGAGGGATGAACACTGAAGCTTTCTTT,CSVGSGGMNTEAFF
TRBV11-2,NA,TRBJ2-3,NA,TGTGCCAGCAGCGCGGGGTTCGATACGCAGTATTTT,CASSAGFDTQYF
TRBV28,NA,TRBJ1-5,TRBD1,TGTGCCAGCAGTTGGCAGGGGGCCAGGAGCAATCAGCCCCAGCATTTT,CASSWQGARSNQPQHF
TRBV3-1/TRBV3-2,NA,TRBJ1-1,TRBD1,TGTGCCAGCAGCCAAGGTGGGACAGGGGGCATGAACACTGAAGCTTTCTTT,CASSQGGTGGMNTEAFF
TRBV9,NA,TRBJ2-1,TRBD2,TGTGCCAGCAGCGGAACCGGGACTAGGGGCAATGAGCAGTTCTTC,CASSGTGTRGNEQFF
TRBV18,NA,TRBJ1-1,TRBD1,TGTGCCAGCTCCCTACAGGGGGCGAACACTGAAGCTTTCTTT,CASSLQGANTEAFF